This passage covers 24 T cell receptor beta chains from one sample sequenced in a study of cytomegalovirus exposure and HLA in healthy donors (dated by TCRdb to about 2017). The library was generated by the immunoSEQ multiplex PCR assay. For the multiplex PCR, a mixture combining 60 forward primers for TCR Vbeta segments and 13 reverse primers for TCR Jbeta segments was used. The table was pulled from immuneACCESS by TCRdb, which kept in-frame rearrangements only. Such tables lose some clones; where checked, under half of the loss comes from unresolved V genes, and the rest has no known cause. For this sample there are 100,000 to 150,000 clones; about 15% appear just once. Approximately 2.6% of the sample belongs to the ten largest clones. Sequencing was carried out using PBMCs. These receptors were obtained from a female donor in good health and CMV-seropositive.

The CDR3 loop reads CASRGTGLVKAFF. The CDR3 DNA is TGCGCCAGCAGGGGGACAGGGTTGGTGAAAGCTTTCTTT. V is TRBV23-1 and J is TRBJ1-1, with 9 nucleotides matching TRBD1. TRBV23-1 has ORF status, its function being uncertain. With 6 bases clipped from V and 9 bases from J, the junction kept 8 bases outside the gene matches. The CDR3 spans 13 residues.

The CDR3 nucleotides read TGCAGCGTTGAAAGGATGCGGGGGGACACTGAAGCTTTCTTT. Amino acid sequence: CSVERMRGDTEAFF. The rearrangement joins TRBV29-1 to TRBJ1-1; the D gene is possibly TRBD1 (5 bases). Trimming removed 2 bases from V and 3 bases from J, with 13 bases in between. Germline CDR1 SQVTM, CDR2 ANQGSEA. The CDR3 spans 14 residues. Drawing the rest from reference TRBV29-1 and TRBJ1-1, the complete variable domain is SAVISQKPSRDICQRGTSLTIQCQVDSQVTMMFWYRQQPGQSLTLIATANQGSEATYESGFVIDKFPISRPNLTFSTLTVSNMSPEDSSIYLCSVERMRGDTEAFFGQGTRLTVV.

V and J are TRBV27 and TRBJ2-7, with D uncertain. CDR1 is MNHEY and CDR2 is SMNVEV in the germline V gene (reference sequence). This CDR3 spans 14 amino acids. V was shortened by 2 bases and J by 3 bases, with 11 bases between the two germline ends. The CDR3 nucleotides read TGTGCCAGCAGTTTAAGTAGAGTGTTCTACGAGCAGTACTTC. Its translation is CASSLSRVFYEQYF.

This clone has more than one count but fewer than ten. The CDR3 here is CASSLSGPDTQYF. The CDR3 DNA sequence: TGCGCCAGCAGCTTGTCAGGGCCAGATACGCAGTATTTT. V usage is TRBV5-1 and J usage is TRBJ2-3; possibly TRBD1 for D (5 bases). This CDR3 spans 13 amino acids. Between the trimmed V and J ends, which lost 1 base and 4 bases, there was a span of 7 bases. CDR1 SGHRS and CDR2 YFSETQ come from the germline V gene.

This clone has more than one count but fewer than ten. The J gene is TRBJ1-4, the V gene TRBV29-1; D ambiguous. Trimming removed 2 bases from V and 7 bases from J, with 11 bases in between. This CDR3 spans 13 amino acids. Germline CDR1 SQVTM, CDR2 ANQGSEA. CDR3 coding DNA: TGCAGCGTTGAACAAATGCCGGGTGAAAAACTGTTTTTT. It is translated as CSVEQMPGEKLFF.

The rearrangement joins TRBV15 to TRBJ1-4, with D perhaps matching TRBD1 (6 bases). V lost 3 bases, J lost 5 bases, and 16 bases lay in between. CDR3 size: 16 residues. Per the germline V gene, CDR1 is LNHNV and CDR2 is YYDKDF (reference sequence). The CDR3 loop is CATSSTGPVDNEKLFF. The CDR3 DNA is TGTGCCACCAGCAGCACAGGGCCAGTGGACAATGAAAAACTGTTTTTT.

This clone has a single count. V usage is TRBV28 and J usage is TRBJ2-5; 7 bases are a match to TRBD1. The length of the CDR3 is 13 residues. V shed 6 bases, J shed 7 bases, and the junction held 8 bases outside the gene matches. The germline V gene encodes CDR1 MDHEN and CDR2 SYDVKM. DNA for the CDR3: TGTGCCAGCAGCCTACAGGGGCCCGGGACCCAGTACTTC. Its translation: CASSLQGPGTQYF.

This clone was observed a handful of times. J is TRBJ2-1 and V is TRBV11-3, with D perhaps matching TRBD2 (5 bases). The CDR3 consists of 13 residues. CDR1 is SGHNT, CDR2 YENEEA, per germline. Trimming removed 4 bases from V and 6 bases from J, with 10 bases in between. The CDR3 sequence: CASSSPGFNEQFF. In nucleotides, the CDR3 is TGTGCCAGCAGCTCTCCGGGATTCAATGAGCAGTTCTTC.

This clone has more than one count but fewer than ten. The genes are TRBV7-8 and TRBJ2-7; 9 bases match TRBD1. CDR3 length: 15 amino acids. CDR1 and CDR2 (germline): SGHVS, FQNEAQ. The junction had 5 bases not matched to a gene; V was cut back by 1 base and J by 4 bases. CDR3 in DNA: TGTGCCAGCAGCTTAGGTCCGGGACAGGGATACGAGCAGTACTTC. It yields the protein CASSLGPGQGYEQYF.

J is TRBJ1-2 and V is TRBV19, with D tentatively TRBD1 (6 bases). CDR1 is LNHDA, CDR2 SQIVND, per germline (reference sequence). This CDR3 contains 15 residues. Between the trimmed V and J ends, which lost 3 bases and 3 bases, there was a span of 14 bases. As DNA, the CDR3 is TGTGCCAGTAGTATTGCTTTTACAGGGTACTATGGCTACACCTTC. Encoded protein: CASSIAFTGYYGYTF.

The V gene is TRBV7-9, the J gene TRBJ2-1; 10 bases map to TRBD2. Germline CDR1 SEHNR, CDR2 FQNEAQ (reference sequence). This CDR3 has 15 residues. V was clipped by 2 bases and J by 4 bases; unmatched bases: 2. The CDR3 region has the DNA TGTGCCAGCAGCTTATCTAGCGGGAGTTACAATGAGCAGTTCTTC. It translates to CASSLSSGSYNEQFF.

This rearrangement joins TRBV5-1 to TRBJ2-5; 11 nucleotides align to TRBD2. J gave up 5 bases and V 4 bases, and 7 bases lay outside the gene matches. CDR1 and CDR2 (germline): SGHRS, YFSETQ. The CDR3 runs 15 residues. CDR3 loop: CASSLRLAGLETQYF. CDR3 bases: TGCGCCAGCAGCCTTCGACTAGCGGGGCTGGAGACCCAGTACTTC.

The V call is TRBV29-1, the J call TRBJ1-4, with D perhaps TRBD1 (5 bases). The CDR3 sequence is 20 residues long. Per the germline V gene, CDR1 is SQVTM and CDR2 is ANQGSEA. V shed 7 bases and J shed 0 bases, with 30 bases lying between them. This chain's CDR3 is CSAWGGVFSLLLATNEKLFF. The CDR3 nucleotides read TGCAGCGCGTGGGGGGGGGTCTTTTCTCTCCTCCTTGCAACTAATGAAAAACTGTTTTTT.

J is TRBJ1-1 and V is TRBV6-5; possibly TRBD1 for D (5 bases). This CDR3 region has 14 residues. The germline gives CDR1 MNHEY, CDR2 SVGAGI. V was clipped by 1 base and J by 4 bases, with 10 bases between them. In nucleotides, the CDR3 is TGTGCCAGCAGTTACTTAGGGGAGGCCACTGAAGCTTTCTTT. It is translated as CASSYLGEATEAFF.

The V gene is TRBV7-9, the J gene TRBJ2-5, with D possibly TRBD1 on 6 matching bases. Germline values: CDR1 SEHNR, CDR2 FQNEAQ (reference sequence). Trimming took 4 bases from V and 4 from J, leaving 10 bases between them. The CDR3 extends over 13 amino acids. In DNA, the CDR3 is TGTGCCAGCAGCTCCACAGGGAGAGAGACCCAGTACTTC. It codes for CASSSTGRETQYF. Combining the CDR3 with reference TRBV7-9 and TRBJ2-5 gives the whole variable domain DTGVSQNPRHKITKRGQNVTFRCDPISEHNRLYWYRQTLGQGPEFLTYFQNEAQLEKSRLLSDRFSAERPKGSFSTLEIQRTEQGDSAMYLCASSSTGRETQYFGPGTRLLVL.

This clone was counted only a few times. The rearrangement uses TRBV7-9 and TRBJ2-7; TRBD1 agrees at 9 bases. Germline V gene data show CDR1 as SEHNR and CDR2 as FQNEAQ (reference sequence). V shed 5 bases and J 2 bases; nucleotides not matched to a gene: 10. There are 16 residues in the CDR3. CDR3 sequence: CASSGGQGNFAYEQYF. DNA for the CDR3: TGTGCCAGCAGCGGGGGACAGGGTAATTTCGCCTACGAGCAGTACTTC.

This clone has a handful of counts. V and J are TRBV28 and TRBJ1-2; 7 positions agree with TRBD1. Germline-derived CDR1 and CDR2 are MDHEN and SYDVKM. This CDR3 contains 16 residues. V lost 4 bases, J lost 5 bases, and 13 bases stayed unmatched. In nucleotides, the CDR3 is TGTGCCAGCAGTTCGAGAGGTCCCGGGACAGTATATGGCTACACCTTC. It encodes CASSSRGPGTVYGYTF.

This clone was seen a handful of times. The rearrangement uses TRBV2 and TRBJ1-2, with D possibly being TRBD1 (5 bases). The ends were cut back, 8 bases at V and 7 bases at J, with 17 bases in the middle. The length of the CDR3 is 13 residues. Germline CDR1 reads SNHLY; CDR2 reads FYNNEI. The CDR3 here is CASVWTFLSGYTF. The DNA of the CDR3 is TGTGCCAGCGTATGGACATTTTTAAGTGGCTACACCTTC.

The V call is TRBV5-6, the J call TRBJ2-3, with 8 positions matching TRBD2. Germline trimming cut 1 base from V and 1 base from J; bases unmatched to any gene: 5. CDR3 length: 16 amino acids. CDR1 is SGHDT, CDR2 YYEEEE, per germline. This CDR3 is CASSLYSGDRTDTQYF. The CDR3 DNA reads as TGTGCCAGCAGCTTGTATAGCGGGGACCGCACAGATACGCAGTATTTT.

V usage is TRBV27 and J usage is TRBJ1-2; 8 nucleotides line up with TRBD1. V lost 0 bases to trimming and J lost 0 bases; unmatched junction nucleotides: 9. There are 18 residues in the CDR3. The germline V gene has CDR1 MNHEY and CDR2 SMNVEV (reference sequence). The CDR3 loop reads CASSLSRQGATTNYGYTF. The CDR3 nucleotides read TGTGCCAGCAGTTTATCAAGGCAGGGGGCAACTACTAACTATGGCTACACCTTC.

The chain is built from TRBV28 and TRBJ1-2, with a tentative D call TRBD1 (6 bases). Trimming pared 8 bases from V and 4 bases from J, leaving 14 bases between. Germline V gene sequence: CDR1 MDHEN, CDR2 SYDVKM. This CDR3 spans 13 amino acids. CDR3 residues: CASGEGVGYGYTF. CDR3 nucleotide sequence: TGTGCCAGCGGGGAGGGGGTGGGCTATGGCTACACCTTC.

This clone was seen only a few times. The chain joins TRBV6-4 to TRBJ2-2; 9 bases are shared with TRBD1. CDR1 and CDR2 (germline): MRHNA, SNTAGT. This CDR3 spans 15 amino acids. V lost 5 bases to trimming and J lost 3 bases; unmatched junction nucleotides: 4. The CDR3 nucleotides are TGTGCCAGCAGTACAGGGGGCCGGGACACCGGGGAGCTGTTTTTT. Protein product: CASSTGGRDTGELFF.

The chain couples TRBV6-5 to TRBJ1-2, with TRBD1 matching over 7 bases. The trim removed 6 bases at V and 7 bases at J, leaving 8 bases unmatched. CDR1 is MNHEY, CDR2 SVGAGI, per germline. CDR3 size: 13 residues. CDR3 region: CASSSDRVGGYTF. CDR3 in DNA: TGTGCCAGCAGCTCTGACAGGGTGGGTGGCTACACCTTC.

V and J are TRBV12-5 and TRBJ2-7; no clear D gene. The CDR3 covers 17 residues. From germline, CDR1 is LGHNT and CDR2 FRNRAP. Trimming cost V 2 bases and J 0 bases, with 17 bases left between them. The chain's CDR3 is CASGLQVRLASSYEQYF. The DNA of the CDR3 is TGTGCTAGTGGTTTGCAGGTTCGGCTGGCCAGCTCCTACGAGCAGTACTTC.